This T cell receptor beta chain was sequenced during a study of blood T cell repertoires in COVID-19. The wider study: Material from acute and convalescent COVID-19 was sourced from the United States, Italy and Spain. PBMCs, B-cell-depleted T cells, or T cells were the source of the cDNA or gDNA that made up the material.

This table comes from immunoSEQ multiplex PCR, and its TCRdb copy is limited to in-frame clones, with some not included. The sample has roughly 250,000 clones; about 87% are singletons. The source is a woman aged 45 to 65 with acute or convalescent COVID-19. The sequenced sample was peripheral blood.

The CDR3 coding sequence is TGTGCCAGCAGCTTGGTGGGCATCATCAATGAGCAGTTCTTC. As protein: CASSLVGIINEQFF. The chain couples TRBV7-9 to TRBJ2-1; D gene unclear. V was pared by 3 bases and J by 6 bases, with 12 bases between. This CDR3 is built from 14 residues. Germline values: CDR1 SEHNR, CDR2 FQNEAQ (reference sequence). The full variable domain, its missing parts supplied by reference TRBV7-9 and TRBJ2-1, is DTGVSQNPRHKITKRGQNVTFRCDPISEHNRLYWYRQTLGQGPEFLTYFQNEAQLEKSRLLSDRFSAERPKGSFSTLEIQRTEQGDSAMYLCASSLVGIINEQFFGPGTRLTVL.